The clone carrying this TCR beta chain was seen just once. This record belongs to a study of shared T cell receptors in the human thymus. Clones were read by immunoSEQ multiplex PCR, and TCRdb kept only the in-frame ones, dropping some. Seen here are 550,000 to 800,000 clones, 80% to 90% observed once, and the top ten hold around 0.0094%. The V and J ends lost 11 bases and 4 bases respectively, with 20 bases between them. The CDR3 spans 14 residues. From germline, CDR1 is SEHNR and CDR2 FQNEAQ (reference sequence). These same data were also listed under a study on human thymus T cells. That paper adds: Obtained as resections during corrective heart surgery, the thymus tissue was then studied. V and J gene usage appeared biased in thymic and blood repertoires. Unrelated individuals were reported by related research to share highly overlapping thymic repertoires.

This receptor was obtained from a girl in the first two years of life with a congenital heart defect. This chain joins TRBV7-9 and TRBJ1-1; D gene unclear. The sequencing input was thymocytes. The CDR3 here is CAAVVGVRSTEAFF. DNA for the CDR3: TGTGCCGCCGTAGTCGGGGTGCGGAGCACTGAAGCTTTCTTT.